Shown below are 9 T cell receptor beta chains from a single sample sequenced in a study of cytomegalovirus exposure and HLA in healthy donors. The PCR ran on 60 Vbeta and 13 Jbeta primers. TCRdb keeps only in-frame clones here, not all; method: immunoSEQ multiplex PCR. The table shows 65,000 to 100,000 clones, with 65% to 80% occurring only once. The material sequenced was PBMCs. The receptor source for this set is a man in his forties in good health and CMV-seronegative.

This chain joins TRBV6-5 and TRBJ2-7; 11 bases are shared with TRBD1. The CDR3 covers 14 residues. J was trimmed by 6 bases and V by 6 bases; bases with no gene match: 7. The V gene's germline CDR1 is MNHEY and CDR2 SVGAGI. The CDR3 spells CASSPGQGAFEQYF. The DNA for the CDR3 is TGTGCCAGCAGCCCCGGACAGGGGGCCTTCGAGCAGTACTTC.

J is TRBJ2-3 and V is TRBV7-3; possible D gene TRBD2, 6 bases. This CDR3 spans 13 amino acids. CDR1 is SGHTA and CDR2 is FQGTGA in the germline V gene. V lost 5 bases and J lost 4, with 10 bases in between. The CDR3 here is CASSPPSADTQYF. As DNA, the CDR3 is TGTGCCAGCAGCCCACCTAGCGCAGATACGCAGTATTTT.

The CDR3 is CASSLDRFRTDTQYF. Here the CDR3 DNA reads TGCGCCAGCAGCTTGGACAGGTTCCGCACAGATACGCAGTATTTT. This chain links TRBV5-1 with TRBJ2-3; possibly TRBD1 for D (5 bases). The ends were cut back, 0 bases at V and 1 base at J, with 9 bases in the middle. The CDR3 loop spans 15 amino acids. Germline CDR1 is SGHRS and CDR2 is YFSETQ.

The chain joins TRBV20-1 to TRBJ1-2; TRBD1 aligns across 7 bases. Germline CDR1 DFQATT, CDR2 SNEGSKA (reference sequence). This CDR3 is built from 11 residues. V trimming: 5 bases; J trimming: 7 bases; junction bases outside the gene matches: 4. CDR3 nucleotide sequence: TGCAGTGCTTCCCGGGACAGTGGCTACACCTTC. The encoded protein is CSASRDSGYTF.

The chain recombines TRBV15 with TRBJ1-4; 7 bases are shared with TRBD1. The germline V gene has CDR1 LNHNV and CDR2 YYDKDF (reference sequence). The CDR3 consists of 17 residues. J was trimmed by 0 bases and V by 2 bases; bases with no gene match: 6. DNA of the CDR3: TGTGCCACCAGCAGACGCCGGACAGGAACAACTAATGAAAAACTGTTTTTT. It specifies CATSRRRTGTTNEKLFF.

V and J are TRBV5-1 and TRBJ2-5, with a possible D match to TRBD2 (6 bases). The CDR3 has 15 residues. Germline loops: CDR1 SGHRS, CDR2 YFSETQ. V lost 4 bases and J lost 7, with 20 bases in between. The CDR3 sequence: CASSGGTLHDGTQYF. In DNA form, the CDR3 reads TGCGCCAGCAGCGGGGGGACTCTCCACGATGGGACCCAGTACTTC. The entire variable domain, with the rest obtained from reference TRBV5-1 and TRBJ2-5, is as follows: KAGVTQTPRYLIKTRGQQVTLSCSPISGHRSVSWYQQTPGQGLQFLFEYFSETQRNKGNFPGRFSGRQFSNSRSEMNVSTLELGDSALYLCASSGGTLHDGTQYFGPGTRLLVL.

This clone was seen a few times. The genes are TRBV6-5 and TRBJ2-7; D gene unclear. Trimming left V 2 bases short and J 2 bases short, with 13 bases between. Germline V CDR1 and CDR2: MNHEY, SVGAGI. The CDR3 is 15 amino acids. The CDR3 protein is CASSYPMNIPYEQYF. The CDR3 bases are TGTGCCAGCAGTTACCCCATGAACATTCCCTACGAGCAGTACTTC.

J is TRBJ2-5 and V is TRBV5-1; 8 nucleotides align to TRBD1. Germline CDR1 and CDR2: SGHRS and YFSETQ. The CDR3 length is 16 residues. Losses at the gene ends were 3 bases for V and 4 bases for J; bases not matched to a gene: 11. The CDR3 DNA sequence: TGCGCCAGCAGCTCCCTAGGGCAGGGGGCGAGAGAGACCCAGTACTTC. It specifies CASSSLGQGARETQYF.

The rearrangement uses TRBV30 and TRBJ2-5, with 7 bases that match TRBD2. The CDR3 runs 13 residues. The V segment lost 3 bases and the J segment 5 bases; nucleotides outside the gene matches: 6. Per germline, CDR1 GTSNPN and CDR2 SVGIG (reference sequence). The CDR3 nucleotides read TGTGCCTGGAGAGAACTGGGGGGGGAGACCCAGTACTTC. It codes for CAWRELGGETQYF.